This T cell receptor (beta chain) stems from a study of vaccination and CD4 T cells after COVID-19. About the research overall: Median time from second vaccine dose to sampling was less than 85 days (14 to 241).

Treatment noted: approximately 11-day PBMC culture with coronavirus spike peptide pools or control peptides (ViraFEST assay). Sequence data for DNA of cultured CD4+ T cells were generated by the Oncomine TCR Beta short-read assay. TCRdb re-analysed the PCR reads in MiXCR, keeping a single row per CDR3 protein. Of 20,000 to 25,000 distinct CDR3 sequences in the sample, 45% to 65% were seen once. Turning to this clonotype: Its target is unknown.

The CDR3 is 17 residues long. In germline, CDR1 is MNHEY, CDR2 SVGAGI. The V end was cut by 4 bases, the J end by 4 bases, with 22 bases between. The sequence was obtained from a human donor who had recovered from COVID-19. The rearrangement links TRBV6-5 to TRBJ1-1; TRBD1 is a possible D gene (5 bases). Sequenced input: CD4+ T cells from blood, cultured in vitro. The CDR3 loop is CASSFLTRGRVSTEAFF. In nucleotides, the CDR3 is TGTGCCAGCAGTTTTCTAACACGGGGGAGGGTGAGCACTGAAGCTTTCTTT.